The 18 T cell receptor beta chains reported below all come from one sample, sequenced in a study of T cells after yellow fever vaccination. One entry per CDR3 protein results from TCRdb running MiXCR on the 5' RACE reads. Among roughly 120,000 distinct CDR3 sequences listed, 7.4% were seen once. The material sequenced was CD4+ T cells sorted from PBMCs, taken 10 to 11 days after the first yellow fever vaccination. Receptors were obtained from a man aged 18 to 29 who received the YFV17D yellow fever vaccine.

This clonotype was observed many times. The chain carries TRBV5-1 and TRBJ2-2, with a possible D match to TRBD1 (6 bases). CDR1 SGHRS and CDR2 YFSETQ come from the germline V gene. CDR3 length: 15 residues. Trimming took off 4 bases at V and 0 bases at J, with 10 bases between the two ends. Here the CDR3 DNA reads TGCGCCAGCAGCACCGGACAGCCGAACACCGGGGAGCTGTTTTTT. Residues: CASSTGQPNTGELFF.

The table lists this clonotype with many counts. The V and J genes are TRBV20-1 and TRBJ2-3; D remains unclear. V was trimmed by 6 bases and J by 3 bases, leaving 10 bases between them. In germline, CDR1 is DFQATT, CDR2 SNEGSKA (reference sequence). CDR3 length: 12 amino acids. CDR3 bases: TGCAGTGCAGCGCCGATGACAGATACGCAGTATTTT. The encoded protein is CSAAPMTDTQYF.

This clonotype was picked up many times. The chain links TRBV7-8 to TRBJ1-3, with no clear D. This CDR3 contains 16 residues. The V and J ends lost 3 bases and 0 bases respectively, with 12 bases between them. Looked up from germline, CDR1 is SGHVS and CDR2 is FQNEAQ. CDR3 coding DNA: TGTGCCAGCAGCTTTCGCACGGGGAGCTCTGGAAACACCATATATTTT. It encodes CASSFRTGSSGNTIYF.

This clonotype was seen repeatedly, ten times or more. The CDR3 is CASSREPAGQETQYF. CDR3 DNA sequence: TGCGCCAGCAGCCGGGAACCAGCGGGGCAAGAGACCCAGTACTTC. The chain recombines TRBV5-1 with TRBJ2-5; 7 positions match TRBD2. With V trimmed by 4 bases and J by 2 bases, 8 bases remained unmatched. The CDR3 totals 15 residues. Germline V lookup: CDR1 SGHRS, CDR2 YFSETQ.

This clonotype was picked up a small number of times. This rearrangement joins TRBV19 to TRBJ1-6, with 8 bases lining up with TRBD1. CDR3 length: 14 residues. Germline lookup yields CDR1 LNHDA and CDR2 SQIVND (reference sequence). The junction had 3 bases not matched to a gene; V was cut back by 4 bases and J by 7 bases. For the CDR3, the DNA is TGTGCCAGTAGTAAGGACAGGGTGAATTCACCCCTCCACTTT. Amino acids: CASSKDRVNSPLHF. Together with reference TRBV19 and TRBJ1-6, the CDR3 gives the full variable domain: DGGITQSPKYLFRKEGQNVTLSCEQNLNHDAMYWYRQDPGQGLRLIYYSQIVNDFQKGDIAEGYSVSREKKESFPLTVTSAQKNPTAFYLCASSKDRVNSPLHFGNGTRLTVT.

This clonotype showed up just a few times. The V and J genes are TRBV4-1 and TRBJ1-5, with D uncertain. This CDR3 spans 15 amino acids. With 0 bases removed from V and 0 bases from J, the gap between germline ends came to 6 bases. The V gene's germline CDR1 is MGHRA and CDR2 YSYEKL. As DNA, the CDR3 is TGCGCCAGCAGCCAAGAGGGGTATAGCAATCAGCCCCAGCATTTT. Translated, it gives CASSQEGYSNQPQHF.

This clonotype was observed at least ten times. This chain uses TRBV4-1 with TRBJ1-4, with TRBD1 as a possible D gene (5 bases). V was shortened by 4 bases and J by 8 bases, with 17 bases between the two germline ends. The germline V gene encodes CDR1 MGHRA and CDR2 YSYEKL. This CDR3 region has 15 residues. CDR3 loop: CASSRGDPVDEKLFF. The CDR3 DNA reads TGCGCCAGCAGCCGAGGGGATCCGGTGGACGAAAAACTGTTTTTT.

This clonotype has ten or more counts. The gene calls are TRBV18 and TRBJ1-2; D gene unclear. Germline CDR1 KGHSH, CDR2 LQKENI. The CDR3 consists of 13 residues. V shed 2 bases and J shed 5 bases, with 9 bases lying between them. CDR3 residues: CASSPDAVYGYTF. In DNA form, the CDR3 reads TGTGCCAGCTCACCAGACGCAGTTTATGGCTACACCTTC.

This clonotype was observed many times. The gene calls are TRBV20-1 and TRBJ1-2; TRBD1 matches at 8 bases. V lost 2 bases to trimming and J lost 7 bases; unmatched junction nucleotides: 6. Germline CDR1 and CDR2: DFQATT and SNEGSKA (reference sequence). The CDR3 extends over 13 amino acids. In DNA, the CDR3 is TGCAGTGCTAGAAGAGACAGGGGACCTGGCTACACCTTC. This gives the protein CSARRDRGPGYTF.

This clonotype was seen at least ten times. Written as DNA, the CDR3 is TGTGCCAGCAGCCCAGGGACAGGGTACTATGGCTACACCTTC. Residues: CASSPGTGYYGYTF. The gene calls are TRBV7-2 and TRBJ1-2; TRBD1 matches at 9 bases. The V segment lost 5 bases and the J segment 3 bases; nucleotides outside the gene matches: 4. The CDR3 is made up of 14 amino acids. CDR1 SGHTA and CDR2 FQGNSA come from the germline V gene.

This clonotype was detected ten times or more. CDR3 amino acids: CASSGVSYNEQFF. Here the CDR3 DNA reads TGTGCCAGCAGCGGGGTCTCCTACAATGAGCAGTTCTTC. This chain connects TRBV7-2 to TRBJ2-1; D is ambiguous. This CDR3 contains 13 residues. With 5 bases removed from V and 0 bases from J, the gap between germline ends came to 5 bases. Germline-derived CDR1 and CDR2 are SGHTA and FQGNSA.

The sample holds many counts of this clonotype. CDR3 protein: CASSLGARVGTQYF. In DNA form, the CDR3 reads TGTGCCAGCAGCCTGGGGGCGCGGGTTGGGACCCAGTACTTC. This chain links TRBV3-1 with TRBJ2-5, with D tentatively TRBD1 (6 bases). V gave up 4 bases and J gave up 7 bases, with 16 bases separating them. CDR1 is LGHDT, CDR2 YNNKEL, per germline (reference sequence). The CDR3 consists of 14 residues.

This clonotype has ten or more counts. The rearrangement links TRBV5-1 to TRBJ1-1, with 7 bases aligning to TRBD1. V shed 5 bases, J shed 1 base, and the junction held 5 bases outside the gene matches. The CDR3 sequence is 14 residues long. In germline, CDR1 is SGHRS, CDR2 YFSETQ. The CDR3 sequence: CASSADRANTEAFF. The CDR3, as DNA: TGCGCCAGCAGTGCCGACAGGGCGAACACTGAAGCTTTCTTT.

At least ten counts were recorded for this clonotype. V gene TRBV19 combines with J gene TRBJ1-1; 8 bases line up with TRBD1. The CDR3 has 14 amino acids. Germline CDR1 LNHDA, CDR2 SQIVND (reference sequence). V shed 5 bases, J shed 6 bases, and the junction held 8 bases outside the gene matches. The CDR3 loop is CASSADREASEAFF. The CDR3, as DNA: TGTGCCAGTAGTGCGGACAGGGAGGCTTCTGAAGCTTTCTTT.

This clonotype was observed at least ten times. The CDR3 reads CATAGVSFDEQFF. CDR3 bases: TGTGCCACCGCCGGGGTGTCGTTCGATGAGCAGTTCTTC. V usage is TRBV10-3 and J usage is TRBJ2-1; maybe TRBD2 (5 bases). Deletions cut 10 bases from V and 8 bases from J, with 18 bases between. The CDR3 is made up of 13 amino acids. Germline V gene sequence: CDR1 ENHRY, CDR2 SYGVKD.

At least ten counts were recorded for this clonotype. This chain joins TRBV7-3 and TRBJ2-1; 7 nucleotides line up with TRBD2. The CDR3 spans 13 residues. Per the germline V gene, CDR1 is SGHTA and CDR2 is FQGTGA. V lost 8 bases and J lost 5; bases outside the gene matches: 6. The CDR3 here is CASGLAENNEQFF. In nucleotides, the CDR3 is TGTGCCAGCGGGCTAGCGGAGAACAATGAGCAGTTCTTC.

This clonotype was picked up many times. The chain combines TRBV7-8 with TRBJ2-2, with a tentative D call TRBD1 (5 bases). V lost 1 base to trimming and J lost 6 bases, with 6 bases between them. This CDR3 is built from 13 residues. Germline V gene sequence: CDR1 SGHVS, CDR2 FQNEAQ. The CDR3: CASSLEGAGELFF. CDR3 nucleotide sequence: TGTGCCAGCAGCTTAGAAGGGGCCGGGGAGCTGTTTTTT.

This clonotype was observed a few times. V usage is TRBV7-8 and J usage is TRBJ1-1, with 8 bases identical to TRBD1. V lost 5 bases and J lost 5; bases outside the gene matches: 7. CDR3 length: 14 residues. Per germline, CDR1 SGHVS and CDR2 FQNEAQ. The CDR3 DNA sequence: TGTGCCAGCAGCCCCCGACAGGGGAAAACTGAAGCTTTCTTT. It codes for CASSPRQGKTEAFF.